This passage covers 10 T cell receptor beta chains from one sample sequenced in a study of cytomegalovirus exposure and HLA in healthy donors. Assay used: immunoSEQ multiplex PCR; TCRdb lists only in-frame clones, some missing. Of a few hundred thousand clones in the sample, roughly 87% were seen once. The sample consisted of PBMCs. These TCRs come from a man in his thirties or forties in good health and CMV-seronegative.

This rearrangement joins TRBV5-1 to TRBJ2-5; 9 bases are a match to TRBD2. The V segment lost 2 bases and the J segment 5 bases; nucleotides outside the gene matches: 7. The CDR3 covers 15 residues. Germline loops: CDR1 SGHRS, CDR2 YFSETQ. CDR3 sequence reads: CASSFLAGLKETQYF. In DNA form, the CDR3 reads TGCGCCAGCAGCTTCCTAGCGGGGCTTAAGGAGACCCAGTACTTC. Drawing the rest from reference TRBV5-1 and TRBJ2-5, the complete variable domain is KAGVTQTPRYLIKTRGQQVTLSCSPISGHRSVSWYQQTPGQGLQFLFEYFSETQRNKGNFPGRFSGRQFSNSRSEMNVSTLELGDSALYLCASSFLAGLKETQYFGPGTRLLVL.

This clone was seen at least ten times. J is TRBJ2-2 and V is TRBV6-1; 14 nucleotides align to TRBD2. The V gene's germline CDR1 is MNHNS and CDR2 SASEGT. The CDR3 runs 17 residues. Trimming at V came to 4 bases and at J to 2 bases, leaving 3 bases not matched to a gene. The CDR3 loop is CASSGLAGGLNTGELFF. CDR3 nucleotides: TGTGCCAGCAGTGGACTAGCGGGGGGGCTTAACACCGGGGAGCTGTTTTTT.

The chain has TRBV5-4 and TRBJ2-5; TRBD1 matches at 8 bases. J was trimmed by 5 bases and V by 0 bases; bases with no gene match: 3. The CDR3 runs 14 residues. Germline CDR1 SGHNT, CDR2 YYREEE (reference sequence). The CDR3 reads CASSLGTGKETQYF. The CDR3 DNA is TGTGCCAGCAGCTTGGGGACAGGGAAGGAGACCCAGTACTTC.

CDR3 sequence: CASSSLAGALGTEAFF. The CDR3 DNA follows: TGTGCCAGCAGCTCCCTGGCAGGTGCCCTGGGCACTGAAGCTTTCTTT. The V and J genes are TRBV11-2 and TRBJ1-1, with D uncertain. This CDR3 is built from 16 residues. The germline V and J ends were trimmed by 4 bases and 4 bases, with 19 bases remaining between them. CDR1 is SGHAT, CDR2 FQNNGV, per germline.

V and J are TRBV29-1 and TRBJ2-7; 8 bases line up with TRBD1. Looked up from germline, CDR1 is SQVTM and CDR2 is ANQGSEA. This CDR3 spans 14 amino acids. With 4 bases clipped from V and 3 bases from J, the junction kept 8 bases outside the gene matches. CDR3 bases: TGCAGCGTTGTTCCCGGGACAGGAAACTACGAGCAGTACTTC. Its protein product is CSVVPGTGNYEQYF.

This chain connects TRBV6-1 to TRBJ2-2; D may be TRBD2 (6 bases). This CDR3 is 18 amino acids long. The germline V gene encodes CDR1 MNHNS and CDR2 SASEGT. V lost 4 bases and J 2 bases, leaving 20 bases between the germline ends. In DNA, the CDR3 is TGTGCCAGCAGTGGACTAGTCCAAACCCAGAGAAACACCGGGGAGCTGTTTTTT. Amino acids: CASSGLVQTQRNTGELFF.

The gene calls are TRBV12-5 and TRBJ2-1, with 7 bases fitting TRBD1. V lost 0 bases, J lost 1 base, and 12 bases stayed unmatched. This CDR3 has 19 residues. CDR1 and CDR2 from the germline V gene are LGHNT and FRNRAP. CDR3 nucleotides: TGTGCTAGTGGTTTGGTACGCGGACAGGCTATTTTATCCTACAATGAGCAGTTCTTC. This translates into CASGLVRGQAILSYNEQFF.

The rearrangement uses TRBV5-4 and TRBJ2-3, with TRBD1 as a possible D gene (5 bases). The ends were cut back, 2 bases at V and 0 bases at J, with 10 bases in the middle. This CDR3 contains 15 residues. Per the germline V gene, CDR1 is SGHNT and CDR2 is YYREEE (reference sequence). The CDR3 DNA is TGTGCCAGCAGCTTCGACAGTAAAAGCACAGATACGCAGTATTTT. It yields the protein CASSFDSKSTDTQYF.

The chain has TRBV12-5 and TRBJ1-5, with D possibly TRBD1 on 5 matching bases. Germline V gene data show CDR1 as LGHNT and CDR2 as FRNRAP. The CDR3 extends over 14 amino acids. V dropped 1 base and J dropped 9 bases, with 13 bases sitting between them. CDR3 loop: CASGLDTPTGPQHF. The CDR3 DNA reads as TGTGCTAGTGGTTTGGACACTCCAACAGGGCCCCAGCATTTT.

The chain combines TRBV13 with TRBJ1-1, with 8 bases identical to TRBD1. J lost 1 base, V lost 3 bases, and 7 bases had no gene match. Germline loops: CDR1 PRHDT, CDR2 FYEKMQ (reference sequence). The CDR3 contains 16 residues. The CDR3 nucleotides are TGTGCCAGCAGCTTTACCGGGACAGGTGCGAACACTGAAGCTTTCTTT. It translates to CASSFTGTGANTEAFF.